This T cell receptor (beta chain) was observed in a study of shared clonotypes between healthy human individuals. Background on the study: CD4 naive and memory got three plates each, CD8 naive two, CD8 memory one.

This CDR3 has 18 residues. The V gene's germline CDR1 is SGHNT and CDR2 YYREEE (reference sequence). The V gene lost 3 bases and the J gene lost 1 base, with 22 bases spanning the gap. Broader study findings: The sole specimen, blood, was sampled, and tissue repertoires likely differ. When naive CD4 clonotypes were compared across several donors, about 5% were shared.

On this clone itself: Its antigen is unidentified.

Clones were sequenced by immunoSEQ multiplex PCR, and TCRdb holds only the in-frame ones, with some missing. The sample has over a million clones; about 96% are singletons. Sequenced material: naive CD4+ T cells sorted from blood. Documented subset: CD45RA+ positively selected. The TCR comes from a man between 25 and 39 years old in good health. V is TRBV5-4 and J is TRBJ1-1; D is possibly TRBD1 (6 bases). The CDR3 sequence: CASSSGNLRGGANTEAFF. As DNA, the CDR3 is TGTGCCAGCAGCTCGGGGAACCTCAGGGGAGGCGCGAACACTGAAGCTTTCTTT.